The source of this T cell receptor (beta chain) is a study of blood T cell repertoires in COVID-19. On the study more broadly: Sites across the United States, Italy and Spain contributed samples from acute and convalescent COVID-19. Sources were T cells, B-cell-depleted T cells, or PBMCs; the material itself was cDNA or gDNA.

Authors' analysis steps: Researchers report that nucleated cell counts were estimated from reference gene primer amplification. Assay used: immunoSEQ multiplex PCR; TCRdb lists only in-frame clones, some missing. V, J and clone size are those of that table, while D and trimming were read from the DNA. The sample contains over 75,000 clones, roughly 88% of which appear only once. Sequencing was performed on peripheral blood. This TCR was sampled from a woman older than 75 with acute or convalescent COVID-19.

CDR3 region: CASSVGLAGVTDTQYF. DNA for the CDR3: TGTGCCAGCAGTGTAGGACTAGCGGGAGTTACAGATACGCAGTATTTT. The rearrangement links TRBV28 to TRBJ2-3; 13 bases are a match to TRBD2. The CDR3 has 16 residues. Trimming removed 5 bases from V and 3 bases from J; junction bases left unmatched: 5. Germline V gene data show CDR1 as MDHEN and CDR2 as SYDVKM.